The present T cell receptor beta chain was sequenced within a study of blood T cell repertoires in COVID-19. Study overall: Spain, Italy and the United States supplied samples that represented acute and convalescent COVID-19. Sample material is recorded as cDNA or gDNA derived from T cells, B-cell-depleted T cells, or PBMCs.

As handled by the study authors: Reference gene primers were amplified, and this amplification served to estimate nucleated cell counts. Clones were read by immunoSEQ multiplex PCR, and TCRdb kept only the in-frame ones, dropping some. The V and J calls and clone size come from that table; D and trimming were worked out from the DNA. The sample records 12,000 to 15,000 clones, approximately 88% being singletons. The length of the CDR3 is 13 residues. The V end lost 5 bases, the J end lost 7 bases, and 12 bases lay between the germline ends. The germline V gene has CDR1 MNHEY and CDR2 SMNVEV (reference sequence).

Sequenced material: peripheral blood. The TCR originated in a human donor in a cohort sampled during active COVID-19. V is TRBV27 and J is TRBJ2-1; tentatively, D is TRBD1 (6 bases). DNA for the CDR3: TGTGCCAGCAGTCCCACTCAGGGGAATGAGCAGTTCTTC. This codes for CASSPTQGNEQFF.